Described below is a single T cell receptor (beta chain) sequence and its context. The data originate from a study of technical replicates of blood from a handful of donors. Sequencing was performed with immunoSEQ multiplex PCR; in TCRdb, only in-frame clones are kept and a portion is missing. This table has some 71,000 clones, approximately 96% appearing once. The germline gives CDR1 SGHTA, CDR2 FQGTGA. CDR3 length: 15 amino acids. Losses at the gene ends were 5 bases for V and 5 bases for J; bases not matched to a gene: 8. Sequences were obtained from T cells isolated from PBMCs. The V call is TRBV7-3, the J call TRBJ1-4; 7 bases map to TRBD1. This receptor was identified in a human donor in good health. DNA of the CDR3: TGTGCCAGCAGCCGCACAGGCAGGGGGAATGAAAAACTGTTTTTT. Translation gives CASSRTGRGNEKLFF.